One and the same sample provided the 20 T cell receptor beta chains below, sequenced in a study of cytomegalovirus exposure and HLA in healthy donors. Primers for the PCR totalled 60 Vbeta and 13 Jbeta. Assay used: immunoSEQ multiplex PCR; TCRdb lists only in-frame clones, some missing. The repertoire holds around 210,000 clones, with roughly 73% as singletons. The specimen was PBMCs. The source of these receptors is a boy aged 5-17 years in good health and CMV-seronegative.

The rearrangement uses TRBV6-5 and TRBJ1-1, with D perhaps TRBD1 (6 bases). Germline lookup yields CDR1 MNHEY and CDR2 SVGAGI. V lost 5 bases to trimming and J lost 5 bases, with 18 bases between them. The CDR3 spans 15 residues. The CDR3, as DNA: TGTGCCAGCAGTATCCGACTAGGGGGGGGAACTGAAGCTTTCTTT. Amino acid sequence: CASSIRLGGGTEAFF.

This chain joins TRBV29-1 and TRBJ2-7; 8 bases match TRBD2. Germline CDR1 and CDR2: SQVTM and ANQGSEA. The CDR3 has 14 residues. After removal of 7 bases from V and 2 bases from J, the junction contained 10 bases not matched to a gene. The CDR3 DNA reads TGCAGCGCCGGGTCTATTAGCGGGACCTACGAGCAGTACTTC. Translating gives CSAGSISGTYEQYF.

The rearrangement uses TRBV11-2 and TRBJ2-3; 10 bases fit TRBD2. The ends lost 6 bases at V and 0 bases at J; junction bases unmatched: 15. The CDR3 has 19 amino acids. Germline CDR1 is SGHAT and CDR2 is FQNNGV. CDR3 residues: CASRRPQLGLAASTDTQYF. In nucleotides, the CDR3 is TGTGCCAGCAGACGTCCTCAATTAGGACTAGCGGCTAGCACAGATACGCAGTATTTT.

The CDR3 region has the DNA TGTGCCAGCAGCTTATATTTGCAGGGAAAAACAGATACGCAGTATTTT. Its translation: CASSLYLQGKTDTQYF. The chain has TRBV13 and TRBJ2-3, with a weak D call TRBD1 (5 bases). The germline V gene has CDR1 PRHDT and CDR2 FYEKMQ (reference sequence). The CDR3 runs to 16 residues. V gave up 2 bases and J gave up 3 bases, with 15 bases separating them.

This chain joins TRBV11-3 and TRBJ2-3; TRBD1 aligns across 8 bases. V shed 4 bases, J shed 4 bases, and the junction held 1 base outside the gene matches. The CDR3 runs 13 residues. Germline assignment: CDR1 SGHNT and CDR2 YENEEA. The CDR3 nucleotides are TGTGCCAGCAGCTCCAGGGGGCCAGATACGCAGTATTTT. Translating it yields CASSSRGPDTQYF.

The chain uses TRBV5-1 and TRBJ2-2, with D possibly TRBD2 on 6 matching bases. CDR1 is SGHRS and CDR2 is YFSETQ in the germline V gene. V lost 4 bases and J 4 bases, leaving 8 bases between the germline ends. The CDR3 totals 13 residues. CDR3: CASSPGGTGELFF. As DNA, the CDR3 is TGCGCCAGCAGCCCCGGGGGCACCGGGGAGCTGTTTTTT.

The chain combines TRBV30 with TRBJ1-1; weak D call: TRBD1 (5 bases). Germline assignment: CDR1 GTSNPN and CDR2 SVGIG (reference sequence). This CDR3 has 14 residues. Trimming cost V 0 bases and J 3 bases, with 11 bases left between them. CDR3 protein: CAWSVMGGDTEAFF. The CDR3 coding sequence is TGTGCCTGGAGTGTAATGGGGGGTGACACTGAAGCTTTCTTT.

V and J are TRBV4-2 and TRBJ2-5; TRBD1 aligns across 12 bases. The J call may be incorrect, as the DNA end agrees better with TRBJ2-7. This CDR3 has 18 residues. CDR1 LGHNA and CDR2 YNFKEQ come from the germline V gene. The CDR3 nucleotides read TGTGCCAGCAGCCAGACCGGGACAGGGGGCTCAAGCTCCTACGAGCAGTACTTC. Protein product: CASSQTGTGGSSSYEQYF.

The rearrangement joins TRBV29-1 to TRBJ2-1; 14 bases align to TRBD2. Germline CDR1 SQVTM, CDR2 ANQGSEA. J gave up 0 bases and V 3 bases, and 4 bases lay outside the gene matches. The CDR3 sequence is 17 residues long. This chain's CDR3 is CSVDRTSGGSSYNEQFF. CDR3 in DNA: TGCAGCGTTGATCGGACTAGCGGGGGGAGCTCCTACAATGAGCAGTTCTTC.

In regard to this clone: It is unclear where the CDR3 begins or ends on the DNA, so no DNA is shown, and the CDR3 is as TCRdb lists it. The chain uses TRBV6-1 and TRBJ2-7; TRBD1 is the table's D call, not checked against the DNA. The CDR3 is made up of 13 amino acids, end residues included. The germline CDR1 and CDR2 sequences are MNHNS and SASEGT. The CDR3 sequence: CASSEVGTGTKYF.

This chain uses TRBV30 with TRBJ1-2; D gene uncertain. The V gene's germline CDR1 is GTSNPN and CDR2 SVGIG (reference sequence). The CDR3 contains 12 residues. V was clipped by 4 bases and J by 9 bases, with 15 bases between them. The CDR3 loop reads CAWTLSSDRYTF. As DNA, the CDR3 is TGTGCCTGGACCCTTAGTTCCGATCGCTACACCTTC.

The CDR3 here is CASTVGRGGYGYTF. The CDR3 bases are TGTGCCAGCACCGTCGGAAGAGGGGGCTATGGCTACACCTTC. The V gene is TRBV6-1, the J gene TRBJ1-2; TRBD1 is a possible D gene (6 bases). V was clipped by 7 bases and J by 4 bases, with 16 bases between them. The CDR3 extends over 14 amino acids. The germline CDR1 and CDR2 sequences are MNHNS and SASEGT.

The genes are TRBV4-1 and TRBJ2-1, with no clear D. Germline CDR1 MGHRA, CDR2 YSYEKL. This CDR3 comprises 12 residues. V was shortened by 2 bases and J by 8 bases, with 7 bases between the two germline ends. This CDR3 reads CASSQLEDEQFF. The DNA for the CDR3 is TGCGCCAGCAGCCAACTAGAGGATGAGCAGTTCTTC.

CDR3 amino acids: CAGDLEAGGGNEQFF. The CDR3 DNA reads as TGTGCCGGGGACCTAGAAGCGGGAGGTGGCAATGAGCAGTTCTTC. The chain combines TRBV6-1 with TRBJ2-1, with TRBD2 matching 9 bases. The CDR3 spans 15 residues. Per the germline V gene, CDR1 is MNHNS and CDR2 is SASEGT. Losses at the gene ends were 11 bases for V and 6 bases for J; bases not matched to a gene: 14.

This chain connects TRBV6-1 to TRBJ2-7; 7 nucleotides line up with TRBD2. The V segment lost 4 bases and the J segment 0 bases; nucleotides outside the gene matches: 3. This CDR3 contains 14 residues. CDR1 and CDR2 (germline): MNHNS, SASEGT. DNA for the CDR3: TGTGCCAGCAGTGGGGACTACGGCTCCTACGAGCAGTACTTC. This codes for CASSGDYGSYEQYF.

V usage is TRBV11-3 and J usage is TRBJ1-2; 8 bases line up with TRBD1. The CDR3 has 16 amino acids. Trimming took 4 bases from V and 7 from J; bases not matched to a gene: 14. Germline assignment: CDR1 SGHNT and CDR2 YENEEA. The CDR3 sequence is CASSSPIAGGAGGYTF. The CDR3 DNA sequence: TGTGCCAGCAGCTCCCCTATTGCAGGGGGCGCGGGTGGCTACACCTTC.

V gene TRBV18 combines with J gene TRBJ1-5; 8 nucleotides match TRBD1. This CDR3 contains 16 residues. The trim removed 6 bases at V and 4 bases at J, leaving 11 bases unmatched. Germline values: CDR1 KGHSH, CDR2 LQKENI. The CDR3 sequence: CASSLGQGGLNQPQHF. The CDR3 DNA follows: TGTGCCAGCTCCCTCGGACAGGGCGGATTAAATCAGCCCCAGCATTTT.

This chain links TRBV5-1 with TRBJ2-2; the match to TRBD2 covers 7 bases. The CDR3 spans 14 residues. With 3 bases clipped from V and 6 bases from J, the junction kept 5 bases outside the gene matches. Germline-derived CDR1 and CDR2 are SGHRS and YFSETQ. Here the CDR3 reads CASSWSREAGELFF. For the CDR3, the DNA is TGCGCCAGCAGCTGGAGCCGGGAGGCCGGGGAGCTGTTTTTT.

CDR3: CASSPRRGGYTGELFF. CDR3 DNA sequence: TGTGCCAGCAGTCCCCGAAGGGGTGGGTACACCGGGGAGCTGTTTTTT. V and J are TRBV7-9 and TRBJ2-2; weak D call: TRBD1 (5 bases). Between the trimmed V and J ends, which lost 6 bases and 3 bases, there was a span of 17 bases. The CDR3 has 16 residues. Germline assignment: CDR1 SEHNR and CDR2 FQNEAQ (reference sequence).

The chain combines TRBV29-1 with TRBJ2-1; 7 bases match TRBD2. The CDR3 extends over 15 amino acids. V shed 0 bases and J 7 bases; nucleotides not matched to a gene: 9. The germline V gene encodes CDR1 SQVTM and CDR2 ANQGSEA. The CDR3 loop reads CSVEDHTGAGNEQFF. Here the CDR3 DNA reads TGCAGCGTTGAAGATCATACGGGAGCGGGGAATGAGCAGTTCTTC.